These 22 T cell receptor beta chains share one sample of origin, sequenced in a study of T-cell reconstitution after alpha-beta-depleted transplantation in children. Unique molecular identifiers were built into the TCRbeta library. TCRdb reprocessed the PCR reads via MiXCR and lists one record per CDR3 protein. The sample has roughly 120,000 distinct CDR3 sequences, approximately 22% seen once; the top ten hold roughly a tenth. The specimen comprised PBMCs, mostly from graft donor cells, sampled 180 days after TCRalphabeta/CD19-depleted stem cell transplant. The receptors originated from a male patient under 10 years old who had a stem cell transplant for chronic granulomatous disease, so the T cells may come from the graft donor.

This clonotype showed up just a few times. The chain carries TRBV20-1 and TRBJ2-2; TRBD1 might be the D (5 bases). This CDR3 contains 11 residues. The V gene lost 6 bases and the J gene lost 7 bases, with 9 bases spanning the gap. Germline V gives CDR1 DFQATT, CDR2 SNEGSKA (reference sequence). CDR3 residues: CSARQYGELFF. In nucleotides, the CDR3 is TGCAGTGCGAGACAGTACGGGGAGCTGTTTTTT.

This clonotype is judged medium-sized. The chain combines TRBV6-5 with TRBJ1-2; unclear D gene. Germline V gene data show CDR1 as MNHEY and CDR2 as SVGAGI. Trimming removed 2 bases at V and 9 bases at J, with 10 bases between. The CDR3 is made up of 12 amino acids. In DNA form, the CDR3 reads TGTGCCAGCAGTTACGTGGGAGGGAGCTACACCTTC. Its protein is CASSYVGGSYTF.

This clonotype occurred once. V and J are TRBV27 and TRBJ2-7, with 11 bases that match TRBD1. J lost 6 bases, V lost 6 bases, and 13 bases had no gene match. Germline assignment: CDR1 MNHEY and CDR2 SMNVEV (reference sequence). The CDR3 runs 16 residues. The CDR3 DNA reads TGTGCCAGCAGGGAGTGGACAGGGGGCTCCGTGGGCGAGCAGTACTTC. Translating gives CASREWTGGSVGEQYF.

This clonotype came up a few times. Just one base apart from a much larger clone, this may be a read error. In nucleotides, the CDR3 is TGTGCCAGCAGTTGGGGGGCAGACTATGGCTACACCTTC. Its protein is CASSWGADYGYTF. This rearrangement joins TRBV27 to TRBJ1-2; maybe TRBD1 (6 bases). Trimming left V 4 bases short and J 3 bases short, with 9 bases between. CDR3 length: 13 amino acids. Germline CDR1 is MNHEY and CDR2 is SMNVEV (reference sequence).

This clonotype was detected ten times or more. This chain connects TRBV29-1 to TRBJ2-7, with D perhaps being TRBD1 or TRBD2 (5 bases each). The CDR3 runs to 11 residues. Trimming cost V 4 bases and J 5 bases, with 9 bases left between them. Germline values: CDR1 SQVTM, CDR2 ANQGSEA. The CDR3 nucleotides read TGCAGCGTTGGGGACGGCCACGAGCAGTACTTC. Translated, it gives CSVGDGHEQYF.

This clonotype was detected a few times. This rearrangement joins TRBV7-8 to TRBJ1-1, with D maybe TRBD1 (5 bases). CDR3 length: 13 amino acids. The ends were cut back, 3 bases at V and 4 bases at J, with 9 bases in the middle. CDR1 SGHVS and CDR2 FQNEAQ come from the germline V gene. CDR3 sequence: CASSLGQGTEAFF. CDR3 DNA sequence: TGTGCCAGCAGCTTGGGGCAGGGCACTGAAGCTTTCTTT.

This clonotype has a count of ten or more. The chain couples TRBV7-9 to TRBJ2-5, with no clear D. Trimming stripped 3 bases from V and 1 base from J, with 6 bases between. The germline CDR1 and CDR2 sequences are SEHNR and FQNEAQ (reference sequence). This CDR3 is built from 13 residues. Here the CDR3 reads CASSLGSQETQYF. As DNA, the CDR3 is TGTGCCAGCAGCTTGGGCAGCCAAGAGACCCAGTACTTC. The full variable domain, its missing parts supplied by reference TRBV7-9 and TRBJ2-5, is DTGVSQNPRHKITKRGQNVTFRCDPISEHNRLYWYRQTLGQGPEFLTYFQNEAQLEKSRLLSDRFSAERPKGSFSTLEIQRTEQGDSAMYLCASSLGSQETQYFGPGTRLLVL.

This clonotype has a count of ten or more. The chain recombines TRBV29-1 with TRBJ1-1; 7 bases are shared with TRBD1. The CDR3 spans 11 residues. Germline V CDR1 and CDR2: SQVTM, ANQGSEA. The junction had 3 bases not matched to a gene; V was cut back by 4 bases and J by 7 bases. For the CDR3, the DNA is TGCAGCGTTGGGGGGGACAGTGAAGCTTTCTTT. This translates into CSVGGDSEAFF.

The rearrangement uses TRBV10-2 and TRBJ2-7; D call uncertain. The CDR3 spans 12 residues. V lost 2 bases and J 2 bases, leaving 4 bases between the germline ends. Germline V CDR1 and CDR2: WSHSY, SAAADI. The CDR3 coding sequence is TGCGCCAGCAGTGAGGTCACCTACGAGCAGTACTTC. Translation gives CASSEVTYEQYF.

The CDR3 spells CASSVGQGGYNEQFF. As DNA, the CDR3 is TGTGCCAGCAGCGTAGGACAGGGGGGGTACAATGAGCAGTTCTTC. This sequence joins TRBV9 and TRBJ2-1, with 9 bases lining up with TRBD1. The ends lost 0 bases at V and 4 bases at J; junction bases unmatched: 2. Germline values: CDR1 SGDLS, CDR2 YYNGEE. This CDR3 spans 15 amino acids.

The genes are TRBV5-6 and TRBJ2-3; 9 positions match TRBD1. The CDR3 runs 14 residues. Germline CDR1 and CDR2: SGHDT and YYEEEE. J gave up 5 bases and V 4 bases, and 5 bases lay outside the gene matches. CDR3 DNA: TGTGCCAGCAGCATAGGACAGGGGAGAGATACGCAGTATTTT. Protein product: CASSIGQGRDTQYF.

In this sample, this clonotype turned up many times. The rearrangement links TRBV7-9 to TRBJ1-1; perhaps TRBD1 as D (6 bases). This CDR3 has 14 residues. Germline lookup yields CDR1 SEHNR and CDR2 FQNEAQ (reference sequence). V lost 5 bases and J lost 3, with 13 bases in between. The CDR3 nucleotides read TGTGCCAGCAGCCGAGACAGGTCTTACACTGAAGCTTTCTTT. Protein sequence: CASSRDRSYTEAFF.

The genes are TRBV20-1 and TRBJ2-3; the match to TRBD2 covers 8 bases. Trimming took 5 bases from V and 1 from J; bases not matched to a gene: 5. Per the germline V gene, CDR1 is DFQATT and CDR2 is SNEGSKA (reference sequence). There are 14 residues in the CDR3. The CDR3 sequence is CSAPRRGGTDTQYF. The CDR3 nucleotides are TGCAGTGCTCCACGGCGGGGGGGCACAGATACGCAGTATTTT.

This clonotype was recorded at least ten times. V is TRBV10-3 and J is TRBJ1-1; D possibly corresponds to TRBD1 (5 bases). V lost 4 bases and J 1 base, leaving 19 bases between the germline ends. The CDR3 extends over 17 amino acids. Looked up from germline, CDR1 is ENHRY and CDR2 is SYGVKD. For the CDR3, the DNA is TGTGCCATCAGTGGGGGGTACCAGGGTCTCGGGAACACTGAAGCTTTCTTT. It translates to CAISGGYQGLGNTEAFF.

The chain employs TRBV29-1 and TRBJ2-7, with D perhaps matching TRBD1 or TRBD2 (5 bases each). The V end was cut by 6 bases, the J end by 4 bases, with 19 bases between. This CDR3 has 14 amino acids. CDR1 and CDR2 (germline): SQVTM, ANQGSEA. CDR3: CSVVGWDEGYEQYF. In DNA form, the CDR3 reads TGCAGCGTCGTGGGGTGGGACGAAGGTTACGAGCAGTACTTC.

This clonotype was picked up many times. The V and J genes are TRBV20-1 and TRBJ1-1; D is possibly TRBD1 (5 bases). The length of the CDR3 is 15 residues. Trimming removed 0 bases from V and 0 bases from J, with 11 bases in between. Germline V gene lookup returns CDR1 DFQATT and CDR2 SNEGSKA (reference sequence). The CDR3 loop is CSARDHGALNTEAFF. For the CDR3, the DNA is TGCAGTGCTAGAGATCATGGGGCCCTGAACACTGAAGCTTTCTTT.

This clonotype has at least ten counts. V gene TRBV29-1 combines with J gene TRBJ1-1; no reliable D call. This CDR3 is 10 amino acids long. The V end was cut by 5 bases, the J end by 11 bases, with 12 bases between. Germline V lookup: CDR1 SQVTM, CDR2 ANQGSEA. The CDR3 sequence: CSVMGRWAFF. CDR3 nucleotide sequence: TGCAGCGTTATGGGGAGGTGGGCTTTCTTT. The entire variable domain, with the rest obtained from reference TRBV29-1 and TRBJ1-1, is as follows: SAVISQKPSRDICQRGTSLTIQCQVDSQVTMMFWYRQQPGQSLTLIATANQGSEATYESGFVIDKFPISRPNLTFSTLTVSNMSPEDSSIYLCSVMGRWAFFGQGTRLTVV.

This clonotype has a handful of counts. The chain links TRBV7-2 to TRBJ2-1, with D perhaps TRBD1 (5 bases). The CDR3 has 15 amino acids. Germline V gene data show CDR1 as SGHTA and CDR2 as FQGNSA. V was cut by 1 base and J by 4 bases, with 11 bases left in between. The CDR3 nucleotides are TGTGCCAGCAGCTTAGATGCAAGGGGATACAATGAGCAGTTCTTC. Amino acids: CASSLDARGYNEQFF.

This clonotype appeared a few times. The chain joins TRBV24-1 to TRBJ2-1; D is perhaps TRBD1 (6 bases). The CDR3 sequence is 12 residues long. The V gene lost 7 bases and the J gene lost 9 bases, with 12 bases spanning the gap. Germline V lookup: CDR1 KGHDR, CDR2 SFDVKD. CDR3 DNA: TGTGCCACCAGAAGCACAGGGTCTGAGCAGTTCTTC. Protein: CATRSTGSEQFF.

The chain uses TRBV6-2 or TRBV6-3 and TRBJ2-3; 8 nucleotides agree with TRBD1. The CDR3 is 14 residues long. Trimming at V came to 6 bases and at J to 4 bases, leaving 6 bases not matched to a gene. Germline values: CDR1 MNHEY, CDR2 SVGEGT. The CDR3 reads CASSLQGGSDTQYF. CDR3 in DNA: TGTGCCAGCAGCCTACAGGGGGGCTCAGATACGCAGTATTTT.

This clonotype was detected ten times or more. This chain joins TRBV7-9 and TRBJ1-4; D gene unclear. Germline lookup yields CDR1 SEHNR and CDR2 FQNEAQ (reference sequence). The CDR3 consists of 15 residues. Trimming took off 1 base at V and 0 bases at J, with 6 bases between the two ends. The CDR3 nucleotides are TGTGCCAGCAGCTTAGACCCGGCAACTAATGAAAAACTGTTTTTT. It is translated as CASSLDPATNEKLFF.

The rearrangement joins TRBV5-5 to TRBJ2-7; D is unresolved. This CDR3 comprises 14 residues. The germline gives CDR1 SGHKS, CDR2 YYEKEE (reference sequence). With 3 bases removed from V and 0 bases from J, the gap between germline ends came to 10 bases. CDR3 DNA sequence: TGTGCCAGCAGCTGGGAAGTTCGCTCCTACGAGCAGTACTTC. Residues: CASSWEVRSYEQYF.